One sample yielded the 14 T cell receptor beta chains listed below, sequenced in a study of spatial heterogeneity in lung cancer. Sample time point: blood taken at disease recurrence. Frozen PBMC, nontumor lung or tumor provided whole RNA, which was sequenced unsorted. TCRdb fed the 5' RACE reads into MiXCR, producing one record per CDR3 protein. The repertoire holds under 10,000 distinct CDR3 sequences, with approximately 3.5% as singletons. The starting material was PBMCs, obtained at recurrence. The receptors originated from a female donor with early-stage non-small cell lung cancer.

Ten or more counts support this clonotype. For a library built for alpha chains, this beta chain is a stray read; little rests on its size. The chain uses TRBV24-1 and TRBJ2-1; TRBD2 might be the D (6 bases). The germline CDR1 and CDR2 sequences are KGHDR and SFDVKD. This CDR3 spans 16 amino acids. Trimming stripped 4 bases from V and 0 bases from J, with 12 bases between. The CDR3 here is CATSEADGSSYNEQFF. The CDR3 coding sequence is TGTGCCACCAGTGAGGCGGACGGGAGCTCCTACAATGAGCAGTTCTTC.

This clonotype came up many times. A library made for alpha chains picked up this beta chain off target, so its size means little. This chain uses TRBV4-1 with TRBJ2-2; 8 bases map to TRBD1. This CDR3 is 15 amino acids long. With 2 bases clipped from V and 6 bases from J, the junction kept 5 bases outside the gene matches. The germline gives CDR1 MGHRA, CDR2 YSYEKL. CDR3 sequence: CASSQPWTGSGELFF. In DNA form, the CDR3 reads TGCGCCAGCAGCCAACCTTGGACAGGGTCCGGGGAGCTGTTTTTT.

Remarks on this clonotype: A much larger clonotype is one base distant, so this may be a read error. This beta chain turned up in a library designed for alpha chains; as an off-target read, its abundance says little. V and J are TRBV7-9 and TRBJ2-7; tentative D call: TRBD1 (6 bases). Germline values: CDR1 SEHNR, CDR2 FQNEAQ (reference sequence). The length of the CDR3 is 15 residues. CDR3 DNA sequence: TGTACCAGCAGCTTAACAGGGAACCCCACCTACGAGCAGTACTTC. Translating gives CTSSLTGNPTYEQYF.

This clonotype was counted ten times or more. This beta chain is off target for a library built for alpha chains, so its abundance means little. V is TRBV15 and J is TRBJ2-5; D remains ambiguous. V lost 4 bases, J lost 3 bases, and 9 bases lay in between. CDR1 and CDR2 from the germline V gene are LNHNV and YYDKDF (reference sequence). This CDR3 has 13 residues. CDR3 sequence: CATSMNRKETQYF. CDR3 DNA: TGTGCCACCAGCATGAATAGGAAAGAGACCCAGTACTTC.

Relative to its sample, this clonotype is medium-sized. This beta chain turned up in a library designed for alpha chains; as an off-target read, its abundance says little. The chain carries TRBV7-3 and TRBJ2-3; D call uncertain. Germline V gene lookup returns CDR1 SGHTA and CDR2 FQGTGA. V gave up 6 bases and J gave up 1 base, with 14 bases separating them. There are 15 residues in the CDR3. CDR3 bases: TGTGCCAGCAGTCCCGGCGGCTTCGGCACAGATACGCAGTATTTT. This gives the protein CASSPGGFGTDTQYF. The whole variable domain, remainder taken from reference TRBV7-3 and TRBJ2-3, is GAGVSQTPSNKVTEKGKYVELRCDPISGHTALYWYRQSLGQGPEFLIYFQGTGAADDSGLPNDRFFAVRPEGSVSTLKIQRTERGDSAVYLCASSPGGFGTDTQYFGPGTRLTVL.

By sample share, this clonotype is large. The germline gene is not matched at one end of the junction; a read error may be the cause. For a library built for alpha chains, this beta chain is a stray read; little rests on its size. The V gene is TRBV14, the J gene TRBJ2-7; tentatively, D is TRBD1 (6 bases). CDR1 and CDR2 (germline): SGHDN, FVKESK. This CDR3 region has 13 residues. CDR3 residues: CASSPDRSGTPFF. CDR3 bases: TGTGCCAGCAGCCCTGATCGTTCTGGGACACCCTTCTTC.

Relative to its sample, this clonotype is medium-sized (0.01 to 0.1%). As an off-target read in a library built for alpha chains, this beta chain has a frequency of little significance. This chain links TRBV5-1 with TRBJ2-3, with D unclear. Per the germline V gene, CDR1 is SGHRS and CDR2 is YFSETQ. The CDR3 is 15 residues long. The V and J ends lost 5 bases and 0 bases respectively, with 13 bases between them. The CDR3: CASRADPSSTDTQYF. CDR3 bases: TGCGCCAGCAGGGCAGACCCTTCAAGCACAGATACGCAGTATTTT.

This clonotype was found many times. In a library made to pick up alpha chains, this beta chain is a stray read with a size that means little. This chain joins TRBV12-5 and TRBJ2-7, with D perhaps matching TRBD2 (5 bases). CDR1 is LGHNT and CDR2 is FRNRAP in the germline V gene. This CDR3 has 13 amino acids. Trimming removed 5 bases at V and 0 bases at J, with 8 bases between. The CDR3 sequence: CASGVGISYEQYF. In nucleotides, the CDR3 is TGTGCTAGTGGTGTCGGGATCTCCTACGAGCAGTACTTC.

This clonotype was picked up many times. In a library made to pick up alpha chains, this beta chain is a stray read with a size that means little. The chain links TRBV19 to TRBJ2-5, with D tentatively TRBD2 (5 bases). The CDR3 totals 13 residues. V lost 5 bases to trimming and J lost 6 bases, with 13 bases between them. Germline V gives CDR1 LNHDA, CDR2 SQIVND (reference sequence). DNA of the CDR3: TGTGCCAGTAGTCCCCTCACCGGGAAGACCCAGTACTTC. It yields the protein CASSPLTGKTQYF.

This clonotype was counted ten times or more. A library made for alpha chains picked up this beta chain off target, so its size means little. The chain is built from TRBV28 and TRBJ2-5; D possibly corresponds to TRBD2 (7 bases). Germline V lookup: CDR1 MDHEN, CDR2 SYDVKM. This CDR3 spans 14 amino acids. Deletions cut 5 bases from V and 5 bases from J, with 15 bases between. The CDR3 protein is CASSVIQGGETQYF. DNA for the CDR3: TGTGCCAGCAGTGTCATACAGGGAGGGGAGACCCAGTACTTC.

This clonotype was counted at least ten times. For a library built for alpha chains, this beta chain is a stray read; little rests on its size. V usage is TRBV9 and J usage is TRBJ2-1; D gene uncertain. Germline CDR1 is SGDLS and CDR2 is YYNGEE. Trimming removed 2 bases from V and 0 bases from J, with 9 bases in between. This CDR3 comprises 15 residues. The CDR3 nucleotides read TGTGCCAGCAGCGTGCGTGGTAACTCCTACAATGAGCAGTTCTTC. Its protein product is CASSVRGNSYNEQFF.

This clonotype was seen many times. This beta chain represents an off-target read in a library built for alpha chains; its size is of limited meaning. This sequence joins TRBV9 and TRBJ1-2; 9 bases match TRBD1. The CDR3 consists of 12 residues. J was trimmed by 8 bases and V by 6 bases; bases with no gene match: 5. Germline CDR1 SGDLS, CDR2 YYNGEE. Here the CDR3 DNA reads TGTGCCAGCATCAGGACAGGGGAGGGCTACACCTTC. Encoded protein: CASIRTGEGYTF.

By share of the sample, this clonotype is medium-sized. The library was built for alpha chains, so this beta chain is an off-target read and its size means little. The CDR3 nucleotides are TGTGCCAGCAGCTCTCCGGGACAGCGTGAGGATGAGCAGTTCTTC. This translates into CASSSPGQREDEQFF. The V call is TRBV5-6, the J call TRBJ2-1, with TRBD1 matching over 7 bases. Unmatched junction bases numbered 11, after V lost 3 bases and J lost 8 bases. Germline V gene lookup returns CDR1 SGHDT and CDR2 YYEEEE. This CDR3 spans 15 amino acids.

By share, this clonotype counts as medium-sized. With the library built for alpha chains, this beta chain is off target and its frequency is not meaningful. V and J are TRBV7-9 and TRBJ2-5; D is undetermined. V dropped 5 bases and J dropped 1 base, with 8 bases sitting between them. Looked up from germline, CDR1 is SEHNR and CDR2 is FQNEAQ (reference sequence). The CDR3 covers 13 residues. The CDR3 reads CASSPDSQETQYF. In DNA, the CDR3 is TGTGCCAGCAGCCCCGATTCCCAAGAGACCCAGTACTTC.